One sample yielded the 16 T cell receptor beta chains listed below, sequenced in a study of T cell responses to AZD1222 COVID-19 vaccine. Here immunoSEQ multiplex PCR was the method, and the copy in TCRdb shows in-frame clones only, minus some. This table holds 130,000 or so clones, 94% found once. The material sequenced was peripheral blood, taken on day 0 of AZD1222 vaccination. Source of these receptors: an adult in good health.

The V and J genes are TRBV11-3 and TRBJ2-3; D not certain. The germline gives CDR1 SGHNT, CDR2 YENEEA. CDR3 size: 13 residues. V lost 5 bases to trimming and J lost 5 bases, with 11 bases between them. The CDR3 loop reads CASSPGFQDTQYF. The CDR3 DNA reads as TGTGCCAGCAGCCCAGGCTTCCAAGATACGCAGTATTTT.

This rearrangement joins TRBV20-1 to TRBJ2-3; D gene ambiguous. Trimming removed 5 bases at V and 6 bases at J, with 6 bases between. In germline, CDR1 is DFQATT, CDR2 SNEGSKA (reference sequence). The CDR3 is 10 amino acids. In DNA form, the CDR3 reads TGCAGTGCTTTCTTTGATACGCAGTATTTT. Translating it yields CSAFFDTQYF.

The V and J genes are TRBV10-3 and TRBJ1-1; 10 bases line up with TRBD1. The CDR3 is 16 residues long. V lost 6 bases and J lost 2; bases outside the gene matches: 9. The germline CDR1 and CDR2 sequences are ENHRY and SYGVKD. CDR3 bases: TGTGCCATCAGATCCGGGACAGGGGAGCCTAACACTGAAGCTTTCTTT. It translates to CAIRSGTGEPNTEAFF.

This chain connects TRBV6-5 to TRBJ2-7; a possible D gene is TRBD1 (6 bases). V lost 6 bases and J 1 base, leaving 7 bases between the germline ends. This CDR3 comprises 12 residues. Germline assignment: CDR1 MNHEY and CDR2 SVGAGI. Here the CDR3 reads CASSQGSYEQYF. The DNA of the CDR3 is TGTGCCAGCAGCCAGGGGTCCTACGAGCAGTACTTC.

The V and J genes are TRBV29-1 and TRBJ1-2; 7 bases match TRBD1. Germline loops: CDR1 SQVTM, CDR2 ANQGSEA. Trimming removed 7 bases from V and 5 bases from J; junction bases left unmatched: 4. The CDR3 covers 11 residues. The DNA for the CDR3 is TGCAGCGGACAGGGAGTTTATGGCTACACCTTC. Amino acids: CSGQGVYGYTF.

V usage is TRBV15 and J usage is TRBJ2-1, with TRBD2 matching over 7 bases. V gave up 8 bases and J gave up 6 bases; unmatched junction bases: 10. The CDR3 covers 14 residues. Per germline, CDR1 LNHNV and CDR2 YYDKDF (reference sequence). The CDR3 protein is CATDSASGSNEQFF. The DNA of the CDR3 is TGTGCCACCGATTCGGCTAGCGGTAGCAATGAGCAGTTCTTC.

The chain uses TRBV5-4 and TRBJ1-3; D is undetermined. The CDR3 has 15 residues. Per the germline V gene, CDR1 is SGHNT and CDR2 is YYREEE (reference sequence). The V and J ends lost 0 bases and 1 base respectively, with 8 bases between them. CDR3 loop: CASSLGPVSGNTIYF. The CDR3 bases are TGTGCCAGCAGCTTGGGACCTGTTTCTGGAAACACCATATATTTT.

The chain combines TRBV10-3 with TRBJ2-2; D ambiguous. The CDR3 contains 12 residues. The germline gives CDR1 ENHRY, CDR2 SYGVKD. Trimming stripped 3 bases from V and 7 bases from J, with 6 bases between. For the CDR3, the DNA is TGTGCCATCAGTGACCAGAGCGGGGAGCTGTTTTTT. Amino acids: CAISDQSGELFF.

The chain is built from TRBV30 and TRBJ2-7; D is perhaps TRBD1 (6 bases). V lost 4 bases and J lost 3, with 7 bases in between. CDR1 and CDR2 from the germline V gene are GTSNPN and SVGIG (reference sequence). CDR3 size: 11 residues. The DNA of the CDR3 is TGTGCCTGGACGGACAGCTACGAGCAGTACTTC. As protein: CAWTDSYEQYF.

The V gene is TRBV5-1, the J gene TRBJ2-1, with D tentatively TRBD2 (5 bases). There are 15 residues in the CDR3. Germline values: CDR1 SGHRS, CDR2 YFSETQ. Trimming removed 4 bases from V and 0 bases from J, with 11 bases in between. The CDR3 spells CASSGSGSSYNEQFF. CDR3 bases: TGCGCCAGCAGCGGAAGCGGATCCTCCTACAATGAGCAGTTCTTC.

This clone was recorded once. This chain links TRBV4-1 with TRBJ1-6; D possibly corresponds to TRBD1 (5 bases). The CDR3 covers 16 residues. Germline lookup yields CDR1 MGHRA and CDR2 YSYEKL. The germline V and J ends were trimmed by 1 base and 9 bases, with 16 bases remaining between them. The CDR3 region is CASSQGAGGLGSPLHF. In DNA, the CDR3 is TGCGCCAGCAGCCAAGGGGCTGGGGGGTTAGGTTCACCCCTCCACTTT.

V gene TRBV4-1 combines with J gene TRBJ1-2, with D maybe TRBD1 (6 bases). This CDR3 comprises 15 residues. The V and J ends lost 2 bases and 5 bases respectively, with 15 bases between them. Per germline, CDR1 MGHRA and CDR2 YSYEKL. CDR3: CASSQTTGGTYGYTF. As DNA, the CDR3 is TGCGCCAGCAGCCAAACGACAGGTGGGACGTATGGCTACACCTTC.

The chain links TRBV27 to TRBJ2-3; D is uncertain. The CDR3 has 12 residues. Trimming stripped 0 bases from V and 6 bases from J, with 4 bases between. CDR1 and CDR2 from the germline V gene are MNHEY and SMNVEV (reference sequence). For the CDR3, the DNA is TGTGCCAGCAGTTTATCGGGGGATACGCAGTATTTT. Translation gives CASSLSGDTQYF.

The chain couples TRBV27 to TRBJ1-1, with D perhaps TRBD1 (6 bases). CDR1 MNHEY and CDR2 SMNVEV come from the germline V gene (reference sequence). The CDR3 is 12 residues long. Trimming removed 3 bases from V and 6 bases from J, with 8 bases in between. CDR3 region: CASSFPGAEAFF. In DNA form, the CDR3 reads TGTGCCAGCAGTTTTCCAGGGGCTGAAGCTTTCTTT.

The gene calls are TRBV28 and TRBJ1-5, with D hard to call. Per germline, CDR1 MDHEN and CDR2 SYDVKM. The V end was cut by 2 bases, the J end by 5 bases, with 13 bases between. The CDR3 loop spans 15 amino acids. This chain's CDR3 is CASSLGDGGDQPQHF. In DNA, the CDR3 is TGTGCCAGCAGTTTAGGCGACGGCGGCGATCAGCCCCAGCATTTT.

The chain combines TRBV10-3 with TRBJ1-1, with D possibly matching TRBD1 (6 bases). The V and J ends lost 4 bases and 0 bases respectively, with 9 bases between them. CDR3 size: 14 residues. Germline loops: CDR1 ENHRY, CDR2 SYGVKD. CDR3 region: CAISADRLNTEAFF. CDR3 bases: TGTGCCATCAGTGCTGACAGGTTGAACACTGAAGCTTTCTTT.